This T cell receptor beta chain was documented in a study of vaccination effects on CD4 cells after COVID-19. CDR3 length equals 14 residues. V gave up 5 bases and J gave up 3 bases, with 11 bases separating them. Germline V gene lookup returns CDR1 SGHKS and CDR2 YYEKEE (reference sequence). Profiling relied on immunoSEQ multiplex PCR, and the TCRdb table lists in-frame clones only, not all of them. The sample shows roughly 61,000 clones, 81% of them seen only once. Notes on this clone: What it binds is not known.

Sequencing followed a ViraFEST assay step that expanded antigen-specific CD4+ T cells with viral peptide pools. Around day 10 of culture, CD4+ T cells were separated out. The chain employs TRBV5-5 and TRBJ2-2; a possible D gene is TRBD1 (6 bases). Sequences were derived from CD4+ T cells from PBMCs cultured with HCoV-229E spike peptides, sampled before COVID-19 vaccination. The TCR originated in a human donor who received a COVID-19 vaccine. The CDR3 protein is CASRTGADTGELFF. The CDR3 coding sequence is TGTGCCAGCAGGACAGGTGCGGACACCGGGGAGCTGTTTTTT.